What follows are 11 T cell receptor beta chains derived from one specimen sequenced in a study of blood T cell repertoires in COVID-19. Generated by immunoSEQ multiplex PCR, the TCRdb table keeps only in-frame clones and is missing some. The sample lists under 200,000 clones, around nine tenths occurring once. The specimen was peripheral blood. The origin of the receptors is a man between 18 and 35 years old with active or convalescent COVID-19.

The CDR3 nucleotides read TGTGCCAGTAGTATTTTGGGGGCGCCTTCCTACAATGAGCAGTTCTTC. Translating it yields CASSILGAPSYNEQFF. V is TRBV19 and J is TRBJ2-1; D possibly corresponds to TRBD1 (6 bases). The V end lost 3 bases, the J end lost 1 base, and 13 bases lay between the germline ends. The CDR3 is 16 amino acids. From germline, CDR1 is LNHDA and CDR2 SQIVND (reference sequence).

The CDR3 is CASSLVPGGGNTEAFF. The CDR3 DNA reads as TGCGCCAGCAGCTTGGTTCCAGGGGGCGGGAACACTGAAGCTTTCTTT. The chain couples TRBV5-1 to TRBJ1-1; 8 nucleotides match TRBD1. Per germline, CDR1 SGHRS and CDR2 YFSETQ. J lost 1 base, V lost 0 bases, and 5 bases had no gene match. The CDR3 loop spans 16 amino acids.

CDR3 amino acids: CATATGQWETQYF. CDR3 coding DNA: TGCGCCACCGCGACAGGGCAGTGGGAGACCCAGTACTTC. The V and J genes are TRBV5-1 and TRBJ2-5, with 7 bases aligning to TRBD1. This CDR3 spans 13 amino acids. V lost 9 bases, J lost 5 bases, and 10 bases stayed unmatched. From germline, CDR1 is SGHRS and CDR2 YFSETQ.

The chain couples TRBV29-1 to TRBJ1-2; TRBD1 agrees at 11 bases. The ends lost 2 bases at V and 4 bases at J; junction bases unmatched: 12. Per germline, CDR1 SQVTM and CDR2 ANQGSEA. The length of the CDR3 is 17 residues. The chain's CDR3 is CSVENKWGTGGVYGYTF. The DNA for the CDR3 is TGCAGCGTTGAAAATAAGTGGGGGACAGGGGGAGTCTATGGCTACACCTTC.

This chain links TRBV6-5 with TRBJ1-6; 8 bases match TRBD1. The CDR3 sequence is 15 residues long. The germline CDR1 and CDR2 sequences are MNHEY and SVGAGI. Unmatched junction bases numbered 9, after V lost 5 bases and J lost 9 bases. In DNA, the CDR3 is TGTGCCAGCAGTCCATACAGACAGGGGAGTTCACCCCTCCACTTT. Its protein product is CASSPYRQGSSPLHF.

The gene calls are TRBV14 and TRBJ1-1; 12 bases line up with TRBD1. The CDR3 has 19 amino acids. V lost 4 bases to trimming and J lost 1 base; unmatched junction nucleotides: 13. Germline CDR1 is SGHDN and CDR2 is FVKESK. CDR3 in amino acids: CASSPTLTWDRGPNTEAFF. CDR3 nucleotides: TGTGCCAGCAGCCCGACCTTGACGTGGGACAGGGGGCCGAACACTGAAGCTTTCTTT.

The CDR3 region has the DNA TGTGCCAGCAGCTTCTTGAATTCACCCCTCCACTTT. Translating it yields CASSFLNSPLHF. This chain connects TRBV13 to TRBJ1-6; D is uncertain. V lost 3 bases and J 7 bases, leaving 4 bases between the germline ends. CDR3 length: 12 residues. Germline CDR1 and CDR2: PRHDT and FYEKMQ (reference sequence).

This clone was detected a few times. The chain uses TRBV12-3 or TRBV12-4 and TRBJ2-7; TRBD1 matches at 12 bases. The ends lost 8 bases at V and 6 bases at J; junction bases unmatched: 5. The CDR3 length is 13 residues. CDR3 nucleotides: TGTGCCAGCTCCGGGACAGGGGGCCTCGAGCAGTACTTC. The encoded protein is CASSGTGGLEQYF.

The CDR3: CASRYLGGKGYTF. The CDR3 coding sequence is TGTGCCAGCAGATACTTAGGAGGGAAAGGCTACACCTTC. The rearrangement uses TRBV13 and TRBJ1-2; D is unresolved. Trimming pared 6 bases from V and 8 bases from J, leaving 16 bases between. The CDR3 covers 13 residues. Germline V gene data show CDR1 as PRHDT and CDR2 as FYEKMQ (reference sequence).

The rearrangement joins TRBV2 to TRBJ2-1, with TRBD2 matching 13 bases. Unmatched junction bases numbered 17, after V lost 5 bases and J lost 7 bases. The CDR3 runs to 19 residues. The germline V gene has CDR1 SNHLY and CDR2 FYNNEI. The CDR3 sequence is CASSKRGLAGVKAGNEQFF. CDR3 sequence (DNA): TGTGCCAGCAGTAAAAGAGGACTAGCGGGAGTGAAAGCTGGAAATGAGCAGTTCTTC.

This clone was seen more than once but under ten times. The chain combines TRBV6-5 with TRBJ1-1; a weak D match, TRBD1 (6 bases). The CDR3 has 13 amino acids. Germline CDR1 reads MNHEY; CDR2 reads SVGAGI. V was cut by 5 bases and J by 10 bases, with 17 bases left in between. In DNA, the CDR3 is TGTGCCAGCAGTCTCGGGGGGGCAACACGAGCTTTCTTT. It yields the protein CASSLGGATRAFF.